Shown below are 5 T cell receptor beta chains from a single sample sequenced in a study of Graves' ophthalmopathy and Graves' hyperthyroidism. From RNA, the CDR3 regions of TCR beta chains were amplified and sequenced. A first-round RT-PCR used HTBI primers, followed by a second-round multiplex PCR. TCRdb analysed the multiplex PCR reads with MiXCR anew, one entry per CDR3 protein. The sample records roughly 410,000 distinct CDR3 sequences, 15% to 19% being singletons. What was sequenced was peripheral blood. All receptors come from a woman aged 18-30 years with stable Graves' hyperthyroidism.

The chain joins TRBV5-6 to TRBJ1-2, with TRBD1 matching over 7 bases. The CDR3 runs to 17 residues. V trimming: 0 bases; J trimming: 4 bases; junction bases outside the gene matches: 12. Germline-derived CDR1 and CDR2 are SGHDT and YYEEEE. The CDR3 region is CASSLASWDSGPYGYTF. For the CDR3, the DNA is TGTGCCAGCAGCTTGGCCTCTTGGGACAGTGGTCCCTATGGCTACACCTTC.

This clonotype has more than one count but fewer than ten. V usage is TRBV6-1 and J usage is TRBJ2-7; 11 bases align to TRBD1. CDR3 length: 15 amino acids. CDR1 is MNHNS and CDR2 is SASEGT in the germline V gene. Germline trimming cut 6 bases from V and 7 bases from J; bases unmatched to any gene: 11. The CDR3 spells CASRAFRDRGLEQYF. The CDR3 bases are TGTGCCAGCAGGGCGTTCCGGGACAGGGGGTTGGAGCAGTACTTC.

This clonotype was seen a handful of times. The chain is built from TRBV11-2 and TRBJ1-6; a weak D match, TRBD1 (6 bases). This CDR3 is built from 15 residues. Germline V gene lookup returns CDR1 SGHAT and CDR2 FQNNGV. V dropped 3 bases and J dropped 7 bases, with 13 bases sitting between them. The CDR3 is CASSLSAQGNSPLHF. The CDR3, as DNA: TGTGCCAGCAGCTTGTCGGCACAGGGAAATTCACCCCTCCACTTT. Based on the CDR3 plus reference TRBV11-2 and TRBJ1-6, the full variable domain is EAGVAQSPRYKIIEKRQSVAFWCNPISGHATLYWYQQILGQGPKLLIQFQNNGVVDDSQLPKDRFSAERLKGVDSTLKIQPAKLEDSAVYLCASSLSAQGNSPLHFGNGTRLTVT.

The V gene is TRBV10-1, the J gene TRBJ1-2, with 7 positions matching TRBD1. Germline CDR1 WNHNN, CDR2 SYGVQD (reference sequence). CDR3 length equals 15 residues. The V and J ends lost 0 bases and 6 bases, in that order; junction bases with no gene match: 7. In nucleotides, the CDR3 is TGCGCCAGCAGTGAGTCGCCGCAGGGGGTCGATGGCTACACCTTC. Its protein product is CASSESPQGVDGYTF.

This clonotype was detected ten times or more. The genes are TRBV19 and TRBJ1-5; D possibly corresponds to TRBD1 (6 bases). The V end lost 9 bases, the J end lost 0 bases, and 18 bases lay between the germline ends. Germline CDR1 is LNHDA and CDR2 is SQIVND (reference sequence). This CDR3 has 16 amino acids. The CDR3, as DNA: TGTGCCAGCCGATCACAGGGAGGGAATAGCAATCAGCCCCAGCATTTT. Its translation: CASRSQGGNSNQPQHF.